These T cell receptor beta chains were read from a single sample in a study of blood T cells in healthy people across ages. In TCRdb, the 5' RACE reads were re-called with MiXCR into one record per CDR3 protein. The repertoire consists of more than 1,400,000 distinct CDR3 sequences, with 40% to 50% occurring once and the leading ten covering 7% to 9.5%. The material sequenced was blood. The receptors here all came from a woman younger than 35 in good health. Both conserved end residues are part of each CDR3. Fields, in order: CDR3 length, V gene, J gene, clone size, D gene, CDR3 protein, CDR3 DNA. The D gene is left open where the match is weak. A clone size is listed for some rows: how often the clone was seen (once, few, many), or a class if it is expanded.

len: 14; v_gene: TRBV28; j_gene: TRBJ1-5; abundance: few; d_gene: TRBD1; CDR3aa: CASSLQGGRQPQHF; CDR3nt: TGTGCCAGCAGTTTACAGGGGGGGCGTCAGCCCCAGCATTTT
len: 19; v_gene: TRBV12-3/TRBV12-4; j_gene: TRBJ2-3; abundance: few; d_gene: TRBD2; CDR3aa: CASSPGLAGPRLGTDTQYF; CDR3nt: TGTGCCAGCAGTCCGGGACTAGCGGGGCCCCGTCTCGGCACAGATACGCAGTATTTT
len: 13; v_gene: TRBV7-2; j_gene: TRBJ1-2; abundance: -; d_gene: TRBD1; CDR3aa: CAGSRGQADGYTF; CDR3nt: TGTGCCGGCAGCCGCGGACAGGCTGATGGCTACACCTTC
len: 13; v_gene: TRBV9; j_gene: TRBJ2-2; abundance: few; d_gene: -; CDR3aa: CASCRDTTGELFF; CDR3nt: TGTGCCAGCTGCCGGGACACGACCGGGGAGCTGTTTTTT
len: 16; v_gene: TRBV12-3/TRBV12-4; j_gene: TRBJ2-1; abundance: -; d_gene: TRBD2; CDR3aa: CASSLGEREGYNEQFF; CDR3nt: TGTGCCAGCAGCTTGGGAGAGCGGGAGGGATACAATGAGCAGTTCTTC
len: 16; v_gene: TRBV4-1; j_gene: TRBJ2-1; abundance: -; d_gene: -; CDR3aa: CASSPIGEGRACEQFF; CDR3nt: TGCGCCAGCAGCCCAATCGGCGAGGGCCGGGCGTGTGAGCAGTTCTTC
len: 10; v_gene: TRBV29-1; j_gene: TRBJ2-5; abundance: few; d_gene: -; CDR3aa: CSVGARTQYF; CDR3nt: TGCAGCGTTGGGGCCCGGACCCAGTACTTC
len: 14; v_gene: TRBV11-2; j_gene: TRBJ2-4; abundance: -; d_gene: TRBD1; CDR3aa: CASSPGTGICIQYF; CDR3nt: TGTGCCAGCAGCCCCGGGACAGGGATTTGCATTCAGTACTTC
len: 13; v_gene: TRBV27; j_gene: TRBJ2-7; abundance: few; d_gene: -; CDR3aa: CASRISGGYEQYF; CDR3nt: TGTGCCAGCAGGATCTCCGGGGGATACGAGCAGTACTTC
len: 14; v_gene: TRBV15; j_gene: TRBJ2-3; abundance: -; d_gene: -; CDR3aa: CATSRQGYTDTQYF; CDR3nt: TGTGCCACCAGCAGACAGGGATACACAGATACGCAGTATTTT
len: 15; v_gene: TRBV7-9; j_gene: TRBJ1-1; abundance: -; d_gene: -; CDR3aa: CASSLVAGASTEAFF; CDR3nt: TGTGCCAGCAGCTTAGTTGCGGGGGCGAGCACTGAAGCTTTCTTT
len: 14; v_gene: TRBV6-5; j_gene: TRBJ2-5; abundance: few; d_gene: -; CDR3aa: CASSPLGDEETQYF; CDR3nt: TGTGCCAGCAGCCCGCTAGGAGACGAAGAGACCCAGTACTTC
len: 17; v_gene: TRBV12-3/TRBV12-4; j_gene: TRBJ2-6; abundance: -; d_gene: -; CDR3aa: CASSLERTYSGASVLTF; CDR3nt: TGTGCCAGCAGTTTAGAAAGGACATATTCTGGGGCCAGCGTCCTGACTTTC
len: 14; v_gene: TRBV11-2; j_gene: TRBJ2-4; abundance: -; d_gene: TRBD1; CDR3aa: CASSLAGTGCIQYF; CDR3nt: TGTGCCAGCAGCTTAGCCGGGACAGGGTGTATTCAGTACTTC